A single sample is the source of the 2 T cell receptor beta chains below, sequenced in a study of T cells in Graves' hyperthyroidism and ophthalmopathy. Amplification yielded TCR beta CDR3 regions, with RNA transcripts as the source. First-round RT-PCR targeting the TCR CDR3 was performed with the HTBI primer set. MiXCR was run by TCRdb on the multiplex PCR reads, yielding one entry per CDR3 protein. In the table there are 530,000 or so distinct CDR3 sequences, approximately 17% of which are singletons. Sample: blood. The source of these receptors is a woman under 30 with Graves' ophthalmopathy.

V is TRBV6-2 or TRBV6-3 and J is TRBJ2-7; the D gene is possibly TRBD2 (6 bases). V dropped 6 bases and J dropped 1 base, with 10 bases sitting between them. Germline V gene sequence: CDR1 MNHEY, CDR2 SVGEGT. CDR3 length equals 13 residues. Here the CDR3 DNA reads TGTGCCAGCAGACAAGGACTATCCTACGAGCAGTACTTC. The encoded protein is CASRQGLSYEQYF.

The chain combines TRBV27 with TRBJ1-6; TRBD1 is a possible D gene (5 bases). CDR1 and CDR2 (germline): MNHEY, SMNVEV (reference sequence). CDR3 size: 17 residues. Trimming left V 5 bases short and J 5 bases short, with 19 bases between. This CDR3 is CASSRFGGEGNNSPLHF. In DNA form, the CDR3 reads TGTGCCAGCAGTAGATTCGGAGGGGAAGGGAATAATTCACCCCTCCACTTT.